What follows are 29 T cell receptor beta chains derived from one specimen sequenced in a study of human T cells and chemical hapten exposure. Time point given: pre-sensitization, week 0. Treatment described: therapeutic diphenylcyclopropenone sensitization with weekly scalp DPC. TCRdb fed the RACE reads into MiXCR, producing one record per CDR3 protein. The profile shows around 92,000 distinct CDR3 sequences, 10% to 13% of them singletons. The sample here was whole blood, taken in connection with sensitization to the hapten diphenylcyclopropenone (DPC). These receptors originate from a woman in her fifties or sixties with alopecia areata. Some clones in this sample may be carry-over from other donors' samples.

In this sample, this clonotype turned up many times. DNA of the CDR3: TGCGCCAGCAGCTTCTCAGGACAGGGGGGCACAGATACGCAGTATTTT. It is translated as CASSFSGQGGTDTQYF. V and J are TRBV5-1 and TRBJ2-3; TRBD1 matches at 10 bases. Germline CDR1 and CDR2: SGHRS and YFSETQ. V shed 2 bases and J 1 base; nucleotides not matched to a gene: 4. This CDR3 has 16 amino acids.

V usage is TRBV4-1 and J usage is TRBJ1-5; D gene ambiguous. The CDR3 covers 15 residues. V was pared by 1 base and J by 1 base, with 8 bases between. Looked up from germline, CDR1 is MGHRA and CDR2 is YSYEKL. CDR3 coding DNA: TGCGCCAGCAGCCAAGCCGTACAAAGCAATCAGCCCCAGCATTTT. It codes for CASSQAVQSNQPQHF.

This clonotype came up many times. The chain joins TRBV18 to TRBJ2-2; no reliable D call. CDR3 length: 18 residues. Germline V CDR1 and CDR2: KGHSH, LQKENI. Trimming removed 3 bases from V and 0 bases from J, with 17 bases in between. The CDR3 spells CASSPFSRGRSNTGELFF. The CDR3 bases are TGTGCCAGCTCACCGTTTTCTCGTGGACGGTCGAACACCGGGGAGCTGTTTTTT.

This clonotype was observed at least ten times. V is TRBV5-4 and J is TRBJ1-3; a weak D match, TRBD1 (5 bases). Germline V lookup: CDR1 SGHNT, CDR2 YYREEE (reference sequence). V was trimmed by 4 bases and J by 4 bases, leaving 15 bases between them. The CDR3 runs to 15 residues. The CDR3 DNA reads as TGTGCCAGCAGCCTTATCGGGGCGGGAGGAAACACCATATATTTT. Residues: CASSLIGAGGNTIYF. The whole variable domain, remainder taken from reference TRBV5-4 and TRBJ1-3, is ETGVTQSPTHLIKTRGQQVTLRCSSQSGHNTVSWYQQALGQGPQFIFQYYREEENGRGNFPPRFSGLQFPNYSSELNVNALELDDSALYLCASSLIGAGGNTIYFGEGSWLTVV.

This clonotype was seen at least ten times. The V and J genes are TRBV6-1 and TRBJ1-2; D uncertain. The germline V gene has CDR1 MNHNS and CDR2 SASEGT. Trimming shortened V by 2 bases and J by 4 bases, and 5 bases separated the two germline ends. This CDR3 is 12 amino acids long. CDR3 in amino acids: CASSEQSYGYTF. For the CDR3, the DNA is TGTGCCAGCAGTGAACAGTCCTATGGCTACACCTTC.

In this sample, this clonotype turned up many times. The chain recombines TRBV5-1 with TRBJ1-1; TRBD1 matches 7 bases. The CDR3 is 12 residues long. Germline V CDR1 and CDR2: SGHRS, YFSETQ. The J segment lost 7 bases and the V segment lost 5 bases, leaving 5 bases of the junction unmatched. The chain's CDR3 is CASRLGGREAFF. In DNA, the CDR3 is TGCGCCAGCAGGTTAGGGGGCCGTGAAGCTTTCTTT.

This clonotype has ten or more counts. The chain combines TRBV6-1 with TRBJ2-3, with a tentative D call TRBD2 (6 bases). This CDR3 contains 15 residues. V lost 5 bases and J lost 0, with 12 bases in between. Germline V gene lookup returns CDR1 MNHNS and CDR2 SASEGT. The CDR3 DNA reads as TGTGCCAGCAGTCTCGGACTAATTAGCACAGATACGCAGTATTTT. Amino acid sequence: CASSLGLISTDTQYF.

The rearrangement uses TRBV7-8 and TRBJ2-3; TRBD1 matches at 10 bases. The CDR3 spans 15 residues. Trimming removed 5 bases from V and 1 base from J; junction bases left unmatched: 3. From germline, CDR1 is SGHVS and CDR2 FQNEAQ. The CDR3 region has the DNA TGTGCCAGCAGCCCTGGACAGGGGGGCACAGATACGCAGTATTTT. This sequence encodes CASSPGQGGTDTQYF.

The chain employs TRBV9 and TRBJ2-2; D not certain. Germline values: CDR1 SGDLS, CDR2 YYNGEE. Trimming shortened V by 1 base and J by 6 bases, and 7 bases separated the two germline ends. The length of the CDR3 is 13 residues. CDR3 sequence (DNA): TGTGCCAGCAGCGTAAACGTAGCCGGGGAGCTGTTTTTT. Its protein product is CASSVNVAGELFF.

V is TRBV7-8 and J is TRBJ1-2; D is unresolved. Trimming left V 1 base short and J 4 bases short, with 10 bases between. Germline V lookup: CDR1 SGHVS, CDR2 FQNEAQ. CDR3 length equals 14 residues. CDR3 DNA sequence: TGTGCCAGCAGCTTAGGGGCAAATCTCTATGGCTACACCTTC. This codes for CASSLGANLYGYTF. The entire variable domain, with the rest obtained from reference TRBV7-8 and TRBJ1-2, is as follows: GAGVSQSPRYKVAKRGQDVALRCDPISGHVSLFWYQQALGQGPEFLTYFQNEAQLDKSGLPSDRFFAERPEGSVSTLKIQRTQQEDSAVYLCASSLGANLYGYTFGSGTRLTVV.

This clonotype was seen a few times. The V gene is TRBV7-3, the J gene TRBJ2-5; the match to TRBD2 covers 8 bases. Germline assignment: CDR1 SGHTA and CDR2 FQGTGA. This CDR3 region has 16 residues. After removal of 1 base from V and 5 bases from J, the junction contained 9 bases not matched to a gene. The CDR3 is CASSLSGSGGAETQYF. CDR3 coding DNA: TGTGCCAGCAGCTTAAGCGGGAGCGGGGGAGCGGAGACCCAGTACTTC.

V and J are TRBV7-9 and TRBJ2-3, with TRBD1 as a possible D gene (7 bases). Trimming took 5 bases from V and 0 from J, leaving 15 bases between them. The CDR3 covers 16 residues. Germline CDR1 and CDR2: SEHNR and FQNEAQ (reference sequence). The CDR3 DNA follows: TGTGCCAGCAGCCCCTGGGGGGACAGAAGCACAGATACGCAGTATTTT. It encodes CASSPWGDRSTDTQYF.

This clonotype was seen many times. The chain carries TRBV6-1 and TRBJ2-7; D ambiguous. The V gene lost 0 bases and the J gene lost 6 bases, with 9 bases spanning the gap. The V gene's germline CDR1 is MNHNS and CDR2 SASEGT. The CDR3 is made up of 13 amino acids. CDR3 sequence (DNA): TGTGCCAGCAGTGAAGCGCTTCCTCCCGAGCAGTACTTC. Its protein product is CASSEALPPEQYF.

This rearrangement joins TRBV12-3 or TRBV12-4 to TRBJ2-5, with D possibly matching TRBD1 (7 bases). The CDR3 contains 12 residues. The germline V and J ends were trimmed by 8 bases and 8 bases, with 15 bases remaining between them. The CDR3 protein is CASGRDSGTQYF. CDR3 bases: TGTGCCAGCGGGCGGGACAGTGGAACCCAGTACTTC.

This clonotype occurred a few times. The rearrangement uses TRBV6-6 and TRBJ2-1; no firm D call. The CDR3 sequence is 11 residues long. V was pared by 2 bases and J by 5 bases, with 1 base between. Germline V gives CDR1 MNHNY, CDR2 SVGAGI (reference sequence). CDR3 sequence (DNA): TGTGCCAGCAGTTACCACAATGAGCAGTTCTTC. This encodes CASSYHNEQFF.

This clonotype was seen repeatedly, ten times or more. The chain is built from TRBV6-1 and TRBJ1-1; D remains unclear. In germline, CDR1 is MNHNS, CDR2 SASEGT. The CDR3 is 13 amino acids. The V end was cut by 5 bases, the J end by 4 bases, with 11 bases between. CDR3 sequence: CASSFLDSTEAFF. CDR3 in DNA: TGTGCCAGCAGTTTTTTGGACTCCACTGAAGCTTTCTTT.

This clonotype has ten or more counts. The chain combines TRBV6-1 with TRBJ1-5, with no clear D. The germline V gene has CDR1 MNHNS and CDR2 SASEGT. The CDR3 is made up of 15 amino acids. Trimming cost V 2 bases and J 3 bases, with 11 bases left between them. The CDR3 bases are TGTGCCAGCAGTGAAATGTTTAGTGCCAATCAGCCCCAGCATTTT. It yields the protein CASSEMFSANQPQHF.

This clonotype has a count of ten or more. The chain combines TRBV19 with TRBJ1-5; 9 bases map to TRBD1. CDR1 LNHDA and CDR2 SQIVND come from the germline V gene (reference sequence). The CDR3 contains 15 residues. V trimming: 5 bases; J trimming: 6 bases; junction bases outside the gene matches: 8. CDR3: CASSSDRGGGQPQHF. The CDR3 nucleotides are TGTGCCAGTAGTTCGGACAGGGGCGGAGGTCAGCCCCAGCATTTT. The full variable domain, rest sourced from reference TRBV19 and TRBJ1-5, is DGGITQSPKYLFRKEGQNVTLSCEQNLNHDAMYWYRQDPGQGLRLIYYSQIVNDFQKGDIAEGYSVSREKKESFPLTVTSAQKNPTAFYLCASSSDRGGGQPQHFGDGTRLSIL.

This clonotype was recorded a few times. This chain links TRBV10-3 with TRBJ2-5, with TRBD2 as a possible D gene (6 bases). Trimming pared 8 bases from V and 0 bases from J, leaving 13 bases between. The CDR3 length is 14 residues. Germline assignment: CDR1 ENHRY and CDR2 SYGVKD. The CDR3 nucleotides read TGTGCCATCCGCCCCGGGAGCAACCAAGAGACCCAGTACTTC. This codes for CAIRPGSNQETQYF.

The chain has TRBV4-2 and TRBJ1-1; 8 nucleotides agree with TRBD1. CDR3 length: 16 residues. The germline gives CDR1 LGHNA, CDR2 YNFKEQ. With V trimmed by 2 bases and J by 5 bases, 10 bases remained unmatched. For the CDR3, the DNA is TGTGCCAGCAGCCAATTCCAGGGGGCGCTGGGAACTGAAGCTTTCTTT. Translation: CASSQFQGALGTEAFF.

The CDR3 region has the DNA TGCAGTGCCAGACGGCACCTGGAGACCCAGTACTTC. Translation gives CSARRHLETQYF. The gene calls are TRBV20-1 and TRBJ2-5; D unresolved. Germline assignment: CDR1 DFQATT and CDR2 SNEGSKA (reference sequence). The CDR3 contains 12 residues. Deletions cut 6 bases from V and 5 bases from J, with 13 bases between.

This clonotype was detected a few times. CDR3 amino acids: CSASRRGQPQHF. The DNA for the CDR3 is TGCAGTGCTAGCAGGCGAGGTCAGCCCCAGCATTTT. V and J are TRBV20-1 and TRBJ1-5, with unresolved D. V lost 3 bases and J lost 6, with 9 bases in between. Germline loops: CDR1 DFQATT, CDR2 SNEGSKA (reference sequence). The CDR3 runs 12 residues.

This clonotype came up many times. The chain uses TRBV18 and TRBJ1-1, with D unclear. Germline V lookup: CDR1 KGHSH, CDR2 LQKENI. The CDR3 loop spans 17 amino acids. V lost 0 bases and J lost 3, with 17 bases in between. The CDR3 nucleotides read TGTGCCAGCTCACCACCGGGTAAAACTGGGTGGGACACTGAAGCTTTCTTT. Encoded protein: CASSPPGKTGWDTEAFF. The whole variable domain, filled in from reference TRBV18 and TRBJ1-1, reads NAGVMQNPRHLVRRRGQEARLRCSPMKGHSHVYWYRQLPEEGLKFMVYLQKENIIDESGMPKERFSAEFPKEGPSILRIQQVVRGDSAAYFCASSPPGKTGWDTEAFFGQGTRLTVV.

This clonotype was counted between two and nine times. The chain joins TRBV9 to TRBJ2-1; the match to TRBD2 covers 7 bases. The germline CDR1 and CDR2 sequences are SGDLS and YYNGEE. The V gene end was trimmed by 5 bases and the J gene end by 1 base; junction bases not matched to a gene: 9. The CDR3 loop spans 16 amino acids. CDR3 protein: CASSAQGRGSYNEQFF. CDR3 sequence (DNA): TGTGCCAGCAGTGCCCAAGGGAGGGGATCCTACAATGAGCAGTTCTTC.

This clonotype was seen repeatedly, ten times or more. The V gene is TRBV25-1, the J gene TRBJ2-5; D not certain. Germline lookup yields CDR1 MGHDK and CDR2 SYGVNS. V gave up 2 bases and J gave up 2 bases, with 12 bases separating them. The CDR3 extends over 15 amino acids. CDR3 amino acids: CASSEAVYPQETQYF. The CDR3 DNA sequence: TGTGCCAGCAGTGAAGCGGTCTACCCGCAAGAGACCCAGTACTTC. The variable domain in full, completed from reference TRBV25-1 and TRBJ2-5, reads EADIYQTPRYLVIGTGKKITLECSQTMGHDKMYWYQQDPGMELHLIHYSYGVNSTEKGDLSSESTVSRIRTEHFPLTLESARPSHTSQYLCASSEAVYPQETQYFGPGTRLLVL.

Many counts were recorded for this clonotype. This chain joins TRBV29-1 and TRBJ2-5; D gene uncertain. Germline CDR1 is SQVTM and CDR2 is ANQGSEA. Between the trimmed V and J ends, which lost 1 base and 5 bases, there was a span of 5 bases. The CDR3 has 11 residues. This CDR3 reads CSVEVTETQYF. The CDR3 nucleotides are TGCAGCGTTGAAGTGACGGAGACCCAGTACTTC.

This clonotype was detected ten times or more. The genes are TRBV5-1 and TRBJ2-4, with 16 positions matching TRBD2. With V trimmed by 7 bases and J by 1 base, 11 bases remained unmatched. CDR3 length: 19 residues. Germline loops: CDR1 SGHRS, CDR2 YFSETQ. The CDR3 nucleotides are TGCGCCAGCTTCCCCGGGACTAGCGGGGGGGCCTCCGCCAAAAACATTCAGTACTTC. Translating gives CASFPGTSGGASAKNIQYF.

In this sample, this clonotype turned up many times. Germline is not matched at one junction end, which may reflect a read error. The chain couples TRBV7-7 to TRBJ2-2, with 10 bases matching TRBD1. Germline V gives CDR1 SSHAT, CDR2 FNYEAQ (reference sequence). The CDR3 is 14 amino acids. The CDR3 DNA is TGTGCTAGCAGCGCCGGGACAGGGGCCGGGGAGCTGTTTTTT. Its protein product is CASSAGTGAGELFF.

This chain uses TRBV5-5 with TRBJ2-2; D gene unclear. CDR1 and CDR2 (germline): SGHKS, YYEKEE (reference sequence). This CDR3 is built from 15 residues. The germline V and J ends were trimmed by 0 bases and 3 bases, with 9 bases remaining between them. For the CDR3, the DNA is TGTGCCAGCAGCTTGGGAGATACCGACACCGGGGAGCTGTTTTTT. Translating it yields CASSLGDTDTGELFF.